The clone carrying this T cell receptor beta chain was seen at least ten times. The data originate from a study of T-cell reconstitution after alpha-beta-depleted transplantation in children. For TCRbeta, the library was prepared with unique molecular identifiers. TCRdb redid the calling of the PCR reads with MiXCR, one entry per CDR3 protein. The sample has 240,000 or so distinct CDR3 sequences, more than 10% seen once; the top ten hold roughly 2.6%. This specimen consisted of PBMCs from the stem cell graft donor, obtained from the stem cell graft. The clonotype originates from a human donor who donated a stem cell graft to a child with acute lymphoblastic leukemia.

CDR3 region: CASSWDEGGYTF. The CDR3 DNA reads as TGTGCCAGCAGCTGGGACGAGGGCGGCTACACCTTC. V gene TRBV7-9 combines with J gene TRBJ1-2; possible D gene TRBD1, 5 bases. The germline V and J ends were trimmed by 4 bases and 8 bases, with 11 bases remaining between them. Germline CDR1 is SEHNR and CDR2 is FQNEAQ (reference sequence). There are 12 residues in the CDR3.